This T cell receptor beta chain is from a study of beta chain features in type 1 diabetes. Study context: Sorted cells numbering 107,917,701 were examined across all samples.

Findings and caveats of the study: TCRB CDR3 length was moderately but significantly reduced in all four CD4+ subsets of Type 1 diabetes patients. The naive, central memory and Treg TCRB repertoires of patients appeared to be more similar to one another than those of healthy donors.

The V and J ends lost 4 bases and 12 bases respectively, with 13 bases between them. The CDR3 totals 12 residues. The germline V gene encodes CDR1 SGHTA and CDR2 FQGNSA. As every portion of the isolated RNA was reverse transcribed, the sequencing read expressed TCRB transcripts. Produced via immunoSEQ multiplex PCR; TCRdb's table is partial and in-frame only. The sample includes 640,000 or so clones, 11% to 15% of them seen just once. Cell sorting via CD45RO/CCR7/CD25/CD127/CD95/CD27 was performed to obtain CD4+ naive, central memory, regulatory and stem cell-like memory cells. Notes on this clone: Its cognate antigen is unknown.

The receptor's source is a man aged 18 to 30 with type 1 diabetes. The sequencing sample was made of naive CD4+ T cells from blood. V and J are TRBV7-2 and TRBJ2-1; D may be TRBD1 or TRBD2 (5 bases each). CDR3 loop: CASSYGTPGQFF. CDR3 sequence (DNA): TGTGCCAGCAGCTACGGGACCCCCGGGCAGTTCTTC.